Listed below are T cell receptor beta chains from one sample, sequenced in a study of neoadjuvant anti-PD-1 for oral cavity cancer. Using immunoSEQ multiplex PCR, the repertoire was profiled, and TCRdb retains in-frame clones only, with some absent. This table holds tens of thousands of clones, about 36% found once. The material was tumor tissue, obtained after nivolumab (anti-PD-1) treatment. Receptors were obtained from a person aged 35 to 85 with oral cavity squamous cell carcinoma. Both conserved end residues are part of each CDR3. Fields, in order: J gene, V gene, clone size, CDR3 protein. Not every row has a clone size; where given, it reads once, few, many or a size class.

TRBJ2-4 TRBV5-1 many CASSPKDRGRLAKNIQYF
TRBJ1-1 TRBV7-3 few CASRLDITTEAFF
TRBJ1-2 TRBV29-1 medium-sized CSVVSSADYGYTF
TRBJ2-3 TRBV6-1 - CASSESRTGTDTQYF
TRBJ2-1 TRBV30 - CAWSVIGATYNEQFF
TRBJ1-1 TRBV9 - CASSVGLEGYTEAFF
TRBJ2-1 TRBV9 - CASNPGRAYNEQFF
TRBJ2-2 TRBV29-1 - CSVDLGRPDTGELFF
TRBJ2-1 TRBV6-5 - CASSERQGTGEQFF
TRBJ2-1 TRBV5-4 - CASSSSGGASFNEQFF
TRBJ1-5 TRBV27 few CASSLMGNQPQHF
TRBJ1-2 TRBV5-4 - CASSSGTGGTYGYTF
TRBJ1-1 TRBV5-5 few CASSLAGQRNTEAFF
TRBJ1-1 TRBV6-5 - CASSYGGSDTEAFF
TRBJ1-3 TRBV5-6 - CASSWTRGILGNTIYF
TRBJ2-7 TRBV7-8 - CASSLTVGDSYEQYF
TRBJ1-3 TRBV11-2 - CASSSQGNTIYF
TRBJ1-1 TRBV10-1 - CASSSHSDREAFF
TRBJ2-2 TRBV5-4 few CALGTLNTGELFF
TRBJ2-7 TRBV11-2 - CASSLDPGRGGLRGYEQYF
TRBJ1-1 TRBV11-2 - CASTRGLNTEAFF
TRBJ2-7 TRBV12-5 - CASGLWQNYEQYF
TRBJ1-2 TRBV9 - CASSGDRLLNYGYTF
TRBJ2-1 TRBV7-8 - CASSSSRNDEQFF
TRBJ2-7 TRBV2 - CASSDQTQGDRGIF
TRBJ1-6 TRBV19 few CASSTVRTAYNSPLHF
TRBJ2-1 TRBV18 - CASSRLGPGQGLPSSYNEQFF
TRBJ2-3 TRBV29-1 many CSVEDQGDTQYF
TRBJ2-7 TRBV5-4 few CASGNSYEQYF
TRBJ1-5 TRBV6-6 few CASSLLDQPQHF
TRBJ1-2 TRBV5-1 few CASSLVDRGYGYTF
TRBJ2-7 TRBV7-9 few CASSLGQGTDEQYF